This is a list of T cell receptor beta chains from one sample in a study of shared T cell receptors in the human thymus. Some clones are missing from TCRdb's copy, which holds only in-frame ones; the method was immunoSEQ multiplex PCR. The sample contains a few hundred thousand clones, just under 95% of which appear only once. Sequenced sample: thymocytes. The receptors stem from a human donor. CDR3s include the opening cysteine and the closing phenylalanine or tryptophan. The D gene is left open where the match is weak.

cdr3_nt: TGTGCCAGCAGCTTAGGGCCACCGATGGGGACCTACAATGAGCAGTTCTTC; cdr3_aa: CASSLGPPMGTYNEQFF; v_call: TRBV7-2; d_call: -; j_call: TRBJ2-1
cdr3_nt: TGCAGCGCCGCAACTTACTCTTACACAGATACGCAGTATTTT; cdr3_aa: CSAATYSYTDTQYF; v_call: TRBV29-1; d_call: -; j_call: TRBJ2-3
cdr3_nt: TGTGCCAGCAGGCATTATGGGACAGGAAGAAACACTGAAGCTTTCTTT; cdr3_aa: CASRHYGTGRNTEAFF; v_call: TRBV5-6; d_call: TRBD1; j_call: TRBJ1-1
cdr3_nt: TGTGCCAGCAGCTCTCTTAGGACTAGCGGGAACCTCTTCAATGAGCAGTTCTTC; cdr3_aa: CASSSLRTSGNLFNEQFF; v_call: TRBV11-3; d_call: TRBD2; j_call: TRBJ2-1
cdr3_nt: TGTGCCAGCAGTGAATATAACCCTCCCCATGAGCAGTTCTTC; cdr3_aa: CASSEYNPPHEQFF; v_call: TRBV25-1; d_call: -; j_call: TRBJ2-1
cdr3_nt: TGTGCCAGCAGCCGGGGACAGGGCAAGAACACCATATATTTT; cdr3_aa: CASSRGQGKNTIYF; v_call: TRBV16; d_call: TRBD1; j_call: TRBJ1-3
cdr3_nt: TGTGCCAGCAGTGAGGTCCCCCGGGGGCAGAGGAGGGACGGGGAGCTGTTTTTT; cdr3_aa: CASSEVPRGQRRDGELFF; v_call: TRBV2; d_call: -; j_call: TRBJ2-2
cdr3_nt: TGTGCCAGCAGCGTAGGGCGAGCGGGAAGTTACGAGCAGTACTTC; cdr3_aa: CASSVGRAGSYEQYF; v_call: TRBV9; d_call: TRBD2; j_call: TRBJ2-7
cdr3_nt: TGTGCCAGCAGTACAACAGGGGGCACTGAAGCTTTCTTT; cdr3_aa: CASSTTGGTEAFF; v_call: TRBV6-5; d_call: TRBD1; j_call: TRBJ1-1
cdr3_nt: TGTGCCAGCAGCCTCAGGAGACAGGGGGCTAATGAAAAACTGTTTTTT; cdr3_aa: CASSLRRQGANEKLFF; v_call: TRBV7-9; d_call: TRBD1; j_call: TRBJ1-4
cdr3_nt: TGTGCCTGGGGTCTGCAAGCTGAACACACAAGAGGGACCCAGTACTTC; cdr3_aa: CAWGLQAEHTRGTQYF; v_call: TRBV30; d_call: -; j_call: TRBJ2-5
cdr3_nt: TGTGCCAGCAGAAGGGGCTGGGGGCCCAGGGTTAATGAAAAACTGTTTTTT; cdr3_aa: CASRRGWGPRVNEKLFF; v_call: TRBV7-8; d_call: -; j_call: TRBJ1-4
cdr3_nt: TGTGCCAGCAGCTTGGCCTCCGGACAGGGGGGTCAGCCCCAGCATTTT; cdr3_aa: CASSLASGQGGQPQHF; v_call: TRBV5-8; d_call: TRBD1; j_call: TRBJ1-5
cdr3_nt: TGCGCCAGCAGCTTGTGGGGGGGTAGGACTAGCGACTCCTACAATGAGCAGTTCTTC; cdr3_aa: CASSLWGGRTSDSYNEQFF; v_call: TRBV5-1; d_call: TRBD2; j_call: TRBJ2-1
cdr3_nt: TGTGCCAGCAGTGAGACCAGGGGGCTGGAGTACTATGGCTACACCTTC; cdr3_aa: CASSETRGLEYYGYTF; v_call: TRBV2; d_call: TRBD1; j_call: TRBJ1-2
cdr3_nt: TGTGCCAGCAGTGCCTCCGCCGGGACTAGCGGGAGAAGGGAGGAGCAGTTCTTC; cdr3_aa: CASSASAGTSGRREEQFF; v_call: TRBV6-4; d_call: TRBD2; j_call: TRBJ2-1
cdr3_nt: TGTGCCAGCAGCCTGACTAGCGGGAACAATGAGCAGTTCTTC; cdr3_aa: CASSLTSGNNEQFF; v_call: TRBV6-5; d_call: TRBD2; j_call: TRBJ2-1
cdr3_nt: TGTGCCAGCAGCTTAACCCCGGGACTCCGAAACAATGAGCAGTTCTTC; cdr3_aa: CASSLTPGLRNNEQFF; v_call: TRBV11-2; d_call: -; j_call: TRBJ2-1
cdr3_nt: TGTGCCAGCAGAACCGAACAGGGGGGAGGCTATGGCTACACCTTC; cdr3_aa: CASRTEQGGGYGYTF; v_call: TRBV28; d_call: TRBD1; j_call: TRBJ1-2
cdr3_nt: TGTGCCAGCAGCCTAAAAGCGGGAGTGTACAATGAGCAGTTCTTC; cdr3_aa: CASSLKAGVYNEQFF; v_call: TRBV14; d_call: TRBD2; j_call: TRBJ2-1
cdr3_nt: TGCAGTGCTAGGGCGGGGCATGAGCAGTTCTTC; cdr3_aa: CSARAGHEQFF; v_call: TRBV20-1; d_call: -; j_call: TRBJ2-1